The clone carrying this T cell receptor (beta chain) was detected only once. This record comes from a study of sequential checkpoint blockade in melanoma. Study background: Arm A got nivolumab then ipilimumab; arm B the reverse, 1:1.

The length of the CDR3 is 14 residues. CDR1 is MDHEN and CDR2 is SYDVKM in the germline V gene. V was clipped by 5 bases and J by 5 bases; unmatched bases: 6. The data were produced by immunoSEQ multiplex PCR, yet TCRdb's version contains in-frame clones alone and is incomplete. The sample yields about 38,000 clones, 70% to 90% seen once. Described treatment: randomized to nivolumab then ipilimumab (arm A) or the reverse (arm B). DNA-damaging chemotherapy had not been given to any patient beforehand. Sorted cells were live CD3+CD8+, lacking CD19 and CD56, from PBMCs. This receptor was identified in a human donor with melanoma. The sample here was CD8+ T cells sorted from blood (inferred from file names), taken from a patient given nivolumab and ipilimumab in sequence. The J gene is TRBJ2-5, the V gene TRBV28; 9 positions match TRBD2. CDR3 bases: TGTGCCAGCAGTCCGCGGGAGGGCCGGGAGACCCAGTACTTC. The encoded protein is CASSPREGRETQYF. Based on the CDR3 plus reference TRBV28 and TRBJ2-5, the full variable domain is DVKVTQSSRYLVKRTGEKVFLECVQDMDHENMFWYRQDPGLGLRLIYFSYDVKMKEKGDIPEGYSVSREKKERFSLILESASTNQTSMYLCASSPREGRETQYFGPGTRLLVL.